This T cell receptor (beta chain) was sequenced in a study of blood T cell dynamics during melanoma immunotherapy. TCRdb's table, derived via immunoSEQ multiplex PCR, lists solely in-frame clones and lacks some. The table shows some 11,000 clones, with around four fifths occurring only once. Time point defined: pre-treatment baseline. From germline, CDR1 is SEHNR and CDR2 FQNEAQ (reference sequence). With 0 bases clipped from V and 6 bases from J, the junction kept 4 bases outside the gene matches. This CDR3 spans 14 amino acids. The source was blood, collected from a patient treated with checkpoint blockade. This receptor was obtained from a human donor with melanoma. This rearrangement joins TRBV7-9 to TRBJ2-7; TRBD1 aligns across 8 bases. The CDR3 sequence: CASSLAGQASEQYF. The DNA for the CDR3 is TGTGCCAGCAGCTTAGCGGGACAGGCCTCCGAGCAGTACTTC.